Below, 10 T cell receptor beta chains from the same sample are listed, as sequenced in a study of early T cells in non-severe SARS-CoV-2 infection (dated by TCRdb to the early 2020s). Preparation of the library involved 5' RACE. Sequenced using a NextSeq 500. TCRdb trimmed public reads at Q25 via fastp, called clones via MiXCR and kept in-frame beta chains. Each entry merges the rows of one CDR3 protein and shows their most common DNA and genes. The sample table records some 32,000 distinct CDR3 sequences; 3.9% of these occur just once. Clones ranked in the top ten supply about 7.5% of the sample. Sequencing was performed on whole blood. These receptors were taken from an adult who was a healthcare worker with PCR-confirmed SARS-CoV-2 infection or an uninfected control (not recorded which).

This clonotype was seen at least ten times. The chain has TRBV5-1 and TRBJ1-2, with D maybe TRBD1 (5 bases). Germline assignment: CDR1 SGHRS and CDR2 YFSETQ. Trimming removed 5 bases from V and 3 bases from J, with 8 bases in between. The CDR3 loop spans 12 amino acids. CDR3 sequence reads: CASRAGDYGYTF. For the CDR3, the DNA is TGCGCCAGCAGAGCGGGGGACTATGGCTACACCTTC.

The sample holds many counts of this clonotype. The chain joins TRBV19 to TRBJ1-1, with D unclear. The CDR3 totals 13 residues. Germline CDR1 and CDR2: LNHDA and SQIVND (reference sequence). The ends were cut back, 3 bases at V and 1 base at J, with 6 bases in the middle. This chain's CDR3 is CASSISANTEAFF. The CDR3 DNA reads TGTGCCAGTAGTATCTCCGCGAACACTGAAGCTTTCTTT.

This clonotype was seen many times. This chain's CDR3 is CASSGGWTGELFF. The CDR3, as DNA: TGTGCCAGCAGCGGGGGCTGGACCGGGGAGCTGTTTTTT. V and J are TRBV6-1 and TRBJ2-2; D tentatively fits TRBD1 or TRBD2 (6 bases each). CDR1 and CDR2 from the germline V gene are MNHNS and SASEGT. V dropped 6 bases and J dropped 5 bases, with 10 bases sitting between them. The CDR3 runs 13 residues.

The gene calls are TRBV6-2 or TRBV6-3 and TRBJ1-5; D is ambiguous. This CDR3 comprises 14 residues. The germline gives CDR1 MNHEY, CDR2 SVGEGT. Trimming cost V 5 bases and J 6 bases, with 14 bases left between them. The CDR3 protein is CASSPDISSQPQHF. Here the CDR3 DNA reads TGTGCCAGCAGTCCAGACATCTCAAGTCAGCCCCAGCATTTT.

This clonotype was detected ten times or more. The CDR3 DNA reads TGCGCCAGCAGCCCCGGGACTAGCGTTTACGGAGGAGAGACCCAGTACTTC. Its translation: CASSPGTSVYGGETQYF. The genes are TRBV5-1 and TRBJ2-5; 10 bases match TRBD2. Germline-derived CDR1 and CDR2 are SGHRS and YFSETQ. J was trimmed by 4 bases and V by 4 bases; bases with no gene match: 13. The CDR3 consists of 17 residues.

This clonotype was detected ten times or more. The V and J genes are TRBV10-3 and TRBJ2-5; tentative D call: TRBD1 (6 bases). The CDR3 covers 13 residues. Trimming cost V 7 bases and J 6 bases, with 15 bases left between them. The germline V gene encodes CDR1 ENHRY and CDR2 SYGVKD. The CDR3 spells CAIMEAGTKTQYF. The CDR3 DNA is TGTGCCATCATGGAGGCAGGGACAAAGACCCAGTACTTC.

This clonotype was seen repeatedly, ten times or more. The chain recombines TRBV29-1 with TRBJ2-1; TRBD1 agrees at 9 bases. The germline V gene has CDR1 SQVTM and CDR2 ANQGSEA. V gave up 4 bases and J gave up 8 bases; unmatched junction bases: 9. The CDR3 runs 14 residues. The CDR3 DNA sequence: TGCAGCGTTGGAAACAGGGGGCACGTGGATGAGCAGTTCTTC. Translated, it gives CSVGNRGHVDEQFF.

By its share, this clonotype is medium-sized. The V and J genes are TRBV19 and TRBJ2-3, with 8 positions matching TRBD2. The CDR3 sequence is 15 residues long. V shed 3 bases and J 7 bases; nucleotides not matched to a gene: 9. Germline V gene lookup returns CDR1 LNHDA and CDR2 SQIVND (reference sequence). CDR3 coding DNA: TGTGCCAGTAGTATGGCTGCGACTAGCGAGCATACGCAGTATTTT. Amino acid sequence: CASSMAATSEHTQYF.

At least ten counts were recorded for this clonotype. V usage is TRBV7-2 and J usage is TRBJ2-3; D ambiguous. V was cut by 1 base and J by 5 bases, with 10 bases left in between. Germline V gene sequence: CDR1 SGHTA, CDR2 FQGNSA. The CDR3 has 14 amino acids. CDR3 region: CASSLDPLVDTQYF. Here the CDR3 DNA reads TGTGCCAGCAGCTTAGATCCCCTTGTAGATACGCAGTATTTT. Filled out from reference TRBV7-2 and TRBJ2-3, the complete variable domain reads GAGVSQSPSNKVTEKGKDVELRCDPISGHTALYWYRQSLGQGLEFLIYFQGNSAPDKSGLPSDRFSAERTGGSVSTLTIQRTQQEDSAVYLCASSLDPLVDTQYFGPGTRLTVL.

This clonotype was detected many times. The genes are TRBV4-1 and TRBJ1-2, with 9 positions matching TRBD1. V was clipped by 1 base and J by 6 bases; unmatched bases: 9. There are 16 residues in the CDR3. The germline gives CDR1 MGHRA, CDR2 YSYEKL. The CDR3 nucleotides are TGCGCCAGCAGCCAAGGGCCGGGACAGGGTATCGATGGCTACACCTTC. Translating gives CASSQGPGQGIDGYTF.